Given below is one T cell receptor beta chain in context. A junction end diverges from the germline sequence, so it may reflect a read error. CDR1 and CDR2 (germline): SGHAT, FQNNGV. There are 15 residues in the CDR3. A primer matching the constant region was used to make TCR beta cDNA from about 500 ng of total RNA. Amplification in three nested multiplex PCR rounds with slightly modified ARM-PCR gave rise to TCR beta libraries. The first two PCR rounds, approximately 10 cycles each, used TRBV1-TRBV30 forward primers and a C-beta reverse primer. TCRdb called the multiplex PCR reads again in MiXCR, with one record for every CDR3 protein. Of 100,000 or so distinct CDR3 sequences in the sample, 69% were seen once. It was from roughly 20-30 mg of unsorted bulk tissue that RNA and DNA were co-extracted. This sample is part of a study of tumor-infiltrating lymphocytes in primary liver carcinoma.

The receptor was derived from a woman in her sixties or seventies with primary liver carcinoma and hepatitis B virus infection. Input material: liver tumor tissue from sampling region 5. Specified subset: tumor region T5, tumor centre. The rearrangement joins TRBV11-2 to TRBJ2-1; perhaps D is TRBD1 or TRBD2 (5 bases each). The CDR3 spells CASSAGTVDCNEQFF. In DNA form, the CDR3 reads TGCGCCAGCAGTGCCGGGACGGTGGACTGCAATGAGCAATTCTTC.